The 32 T cell receptor beta chains below were found in one sample sequenced in a study of T cell responses to AZD1222 COVID-19 vaccine. The protocol was immunoSEQ multiplex PCR, while the TCRdb copy is restricted to in-frame clones and leaves out a portion. This table has about 120,000 clones, about 88% appearing once. Sequences were derived from peripheral blood, sampled on day 0 of AZD1222 vaccination. Receptors were obtained from an adult in good health.

J is TRBJ1-1 and V is TRBV20-1; D unclear. Germline CDR1 is DFQATT and CDR2 is SNEGSKA (reference sequence). There are 12 residues in the CDR3. V gave up 3 bases and J gave up 2 bases, with 7 bases separating them. CDR3 bases: TGCAGTGCTAGTCAGGCTAACACTGAAGCTTTCTTT. Translation gives CSASQANTEAFF.

The rearrangement uses TRBV7-3 and TRBJ1-1; tentatively, D is TRBD1 (5 bases). The length of the CDR3 is 13 residues. Germline CDR1 and CDR2: SGHTA and FQGTGA. The V gene lost 1 base and the J gene lost 4 bases, with 7 bases spanning the gap. In nucleotides, the CDR3 is TGTGCCAGCAGCTTAAGGGGGGGCACTGAAGCTTTCTTT. This encodes CASSLRGGTEAFF.

The genes are TRBV11-3 and TRBJ2-7, with D perhaps assigned TRBD1 or TRBD2 (5 bases each). Looked up from germline, CDR1 is SGHNT and CDR2 is YENEEA. The CDR3 contains 13 residues. V was shortened by 3 bases and J by 5 bases, with 11 bases between the two germline ends. The CDR3 DNA reads as TGTGCCAGCAGCTTGGGCGTGGGGGACGAGCAGTACTTC. Translation: CASSLGVGDEQYF.

V and J are TRBV4-1 and TRBJ2-1, with 10 positions matching TRBD2. The germline V gene has CDR1 MGHRA and CDR2 YSYEKL. V was clipped by 3 bases and J by 4 bases; unmatched bases: 3. The CDR3 consists of 15 residues. CDR3 amino acids: CASSQLAGEYNEQFF. The CDR3 DNA reads as TGCGCCAGCAGCCAGCTAGCGGGAGAATACAATGAGCAGTTCTTC.

The gene calls are TRBV19 and TRBJ2-7; 8 bases fit TRBD2. V dropped 1 base and J dropped 1; count of bases not matched to a gene: 0. The CDR3 has 14 amino acids. Per the germline V gene, CDR1 is LNHDA and CDR2 is SQIVND (reference sequence). In nucleotides, the CDR3 is TGTGCCAGTAGTATAGCGGGAGGGTCCTACGAGCAGTACTTC. This codes for CASSIAGGSYEQYF.

This sequence joins TRBV29-1 and TRBJ2-7; 7 nucleotides match TRBD1. This CDR3 contains 14 residues. Looked up from germline, CDR1 is SQVTM and CDR2 is ANQGSEA. Trimming took 7 bases from V and 4 from J; bases not matched to a gene: 13. The CDR3 protein is CSGMTQGRGYEQYF. As DNA, the CDR3 is TGCAGCGGCATGACACAGGGGAGAGGGTACGAGCAGTACTTC.

V usage is TRBV19 and J usage is TRBJ2-1; D is ambiguous. Germline V gene sequence: CDR1 LNHDA, CDR2 SQIVND (reference sequence). CDR3 length: 13 residues. Between the trimmed V and J ends, which lost 4 bases and 3 bases, there was a span of 7 bases. CDR3 sequence (DNA): TGTGCCAGTAGTAGCCGGAGCTACAATGAGCAGTTCTTC. It translates to CASSSRSYNEQFF. Full variable domain (missing parts from reference TRBV19 and TRBJ2-1): DGGITQSPKYLFRKEGQNVTLSCEQNLNHDAMYWYRQDPGQGLRLIYYSQIVNDFQKGDIAEGYSVSREKKESFPLTVTSAQKNPTAFYLCASSSRSYNEQFFGPGTRLTVL.

This clone was observed a single time. The chain employs TRBV14 and TRBJ2-5; D might be TRBD1 or TRBD2, each matching 5 bases. V dropped 5 bases and J dropped 4 bases, with 11 bases sitting between them. From germline, CDR1 is SGHDN and CDR2 FVKESK. The CDR3 sequence is 13 residues long. This CDR3 is CASSWGYPETQYF. The DNA for the CDR3 is TGTGCCAGCAGCTGGGGGTACCCAGAGACCCAGTACTTC.

This clone occurred once. V and J are TRBV20-1 and TRBJ2-3, with 11 bases matching TRBD1. This CDR3 is 16 amino acids long. V was pared by 3 bases and J by 2 bases, with 7 bases of the junction left unmatched. The V gene's germline CDR1 is DFQATT and CDR2 SNEGSKA (reference sequence). The CDR3 sequence: CSASGQGARSTDTQYF. The CDR3 DNA sequence: TGCAGTGCTAGTGGACAGGGGGCCCGATCCACAGATACGCAGTATTTT.

Here the CDR3 DNA reads TGTGCCAGCAGCTTCGTGGCAGAGCTTGAAGCTTTCTTT. Protein product: CASSFVAELEAFF. This chain joins TRBV7-9 and TRBJ1-1; D not resolved. Trimming pared 3 bases from V and 7 bases from J, leaving 12 bases between. Germline CDR1 is SEHNR and CDR2 is FQNEAQ (reference sequence). There are 13 residues in the CDR3.

The V gene is TRBV19, the J gene TRBJ2-5; TRBD2 matches at 11 bases. Germline V lookup: CDR1 LNHDA, CDR2 SQIVND (reference sequence). V lost 4 bases to trimming and J lost 4 bases; unmatched junction nucleotides: 8. This CDR3 has 16 residues. The CDR3 protein is CASSRGTSGIGETQYF. The CDR3 DNA reads TGTGCCAGTAGTAGGGGGACTAGCGGAATAGGAGAGACCCAGTACTTC.

The rearrangement uses TRBV11-3 and TRBJ2-2, with 7 bases that match TRBD1. The CDR3 sequence is 17 residues long. CDR1 SGHNT and CDR2 YENEEA come from the germline V gene. The V segment lost 1 base and the J segment 6 bases; nucleotides outside the gene matches: 11. The CDR3 loop is CASSLGQGVHLAGELFF. The CDR3 nucleotides read TGTGCCAGCAGCTTAGGGCAGGGGGTGCATTTGGCCGGGGAGCTGTTTTTT. Combining the CDR3 with reference TRBV11-3 and TRBJ2-2 gives the whole variable domain EAGVVQSPRYKIIEKKQPVAFWCNPISGHNTLYWYLQNLGQGPELLIRYENEEAVDDSQLPKDRFSAERLKGVDSTLKIQPAELGDSAVYLCASSLGQGVHLAGELFFGEGSRLTVL.

The table lists this clone with a count of one. V and J are TRBV27 and TRBJ2-7; the D is unclear. V shed 8 bases and J shed 2 bases, with 16 bases lying between them. The CDR3 sequence is 14 residues long. Germline values: CDR1 MNHEY, CDR2 SMNVEV (reference sequence). The CDR3 loop is CASGRWARTYEQYF. The CDR3 DNA is TGTGCCAGCGGACGGTGGGCTAGAACCTACGAGCAGTACTTC.

The V call is TRBV11-3, the J call TRBJ1-6; D is uncertain. The CDR3 extends over 13 amino acids. The V end was cut by 5 bases, the J end by 5 bases, with 7 bases between. Germline V gives CDR1 SGHNT, CDR2 YENEEA. CDR3 DNA: TGTGCCAGCAGCGCAACCCATAATTCACCCCTCCACTTT. The encoded protein is CASSATHNSPLHF.

The V call is TRBV6-5, the J call TRBJ2-7; 7 bases line up with TRBD1. The CDR3 covers 15 residues. Germline CDR1 reads MNHEY; CDR2 reads SVGAGI. The J segment lost 2 bases and the V segment lost 6 bases, leaving 10 bases of the junction unmatched. The CDR3 loop is CASRPSGTVTYEQYF. CDR3 nucleotides: TGTGCCAGCAGGCCCTCCGGGACAGTAACCTACGAGCAGTACTTC.

The V gene is TRBV29-1, the J gene TRBJ2-7, with D tentatively TRBD1 (6 bases). CDR3 size: 12 residues. From germline, CDR1 is SQVTM and CDR2 ANQGSEA. The V and J ends lost 4 bases and 3 bases respectively, with 10 bases between them. The CDR3 loop reads CSVARDIYEQYF. The CDR3 DNA reads TGCAGCGTTGCCCGGGACATCTACGAGCAGTACTTC.

In nucleotides, the CDR3 is TGCGCCAGCAGCCCGACAGGGATTAAGGCATTGGGGAACACTGAAGCTTTCTTT. This codes for CASSPTGIKALGNTEAFF. V and J are TRBV5-1 and TRBJ1-1; 7 positions agree with TRBD1. The V and J ends lost 4 bases and 1 base, in that order; junction bases with no gene match: 16. The CDR3 consists of 18 residues. In germline, CDR1 is SGHRS, CDR2 YFSETQ.

This rearrangement joins TRBV4-2 to TRBJ1-3, with TRBD1 as a possible D gene (5 bases). The CDR3 consists of 16 residues. The germline V and J ends were trimmed by 0 bases and 7 bases, with 16 bases remaining between them. Germline assignment: CDR1 LGHNA and CDR2 YNFKEQ. This CDR3 is CASSQDYDSRVNTIYF. The DNA for the CDR3 is TGTGCCAGCAGCCAAGATTATGACAGTCGTGTGAACACCATATATTTT.

V gene TRBV5-4 combines with J gene TRBJ1-2, with 7 bases that match TRBD1. Looked up from germline, CDR1 is SGHNT and CDR2 is YYREEE (reference sequence). Germline trimming cut 4 bases from V and 8 bases from J; bases unmatched to any gene: 11. This CDR3 region has 14 residues. In nucleotides, the CDR3 is TGTGCCAGCAGCCCAACCCCGACAGGGTACGGCTACACCTTC. As protein: CASSPTPTGYGYTF.

The J gene is TRBJ1-1, the V gene TRBV25-1, with D perhaps matching TRBD1 (6 bases). The CDR3 extends over 15 amino acids. Trimming stripped 0 bases from V and 1 base from J, with 9 bases between. Germline V CDR1 and CDR2: MGHDK, SYGVNS. The DNA for the CDR3 is TGTGCCAGCAGTGAATACGGGGGCCCGAACACTGAAGCTTTCTTT. It codes for CASSEYGGPNTEAFF.

J is TRBJ2-7 and V is TRBV5-1, with 8 bases identical to TRBD1. Germline V gives CDR1 SGHRS, CDR2 YFSETQ. The junction had 6 bases not matched to a gene; V was cut back by 4 bases and J by 3 bases. The CDR3 length is 14 residues. In DNA form, the CDR3 reads TGCGCCAGCAGCCAGACAGGGGCCATCTACGAGCAGTACTTC. Protein: CASSQTGAIYEQYF.

The gene calls are TRBV6-5 and TRBJ1-6, with D unresolved. The CDR3 has 15 amino acids. The V gene's germline CDR1 is MNHEY and CDR2 SVGAGI. The germline V and J ends were trimmed by 6 bases and 0 bases, with 9 bases remaining between them. The chain's CDR3 is CASRRPSSYNSPLHF. For the CDR3, the DNA is TGTGCCAGCAGGCGTCCGAGCTCCTATAATTCACCCCTCCACTTT.

The J gene is TRBJ2-3, the V gene TRBV1; the table's TRBD2 call for D was not verified on the DNA. TRBV1 is a pseudogene locus. This CDR3 region has 15 residues. This CDR3 reads CTSSQSGRAVDTQYF. For the CDR3, the DNA is TGCACCAGCAGTCAAAGCGGGAGGGCTGTAGATACGCAGTATTTT.

The gene calls are TRBV25-1 and TRBJ1-3; TRBD1 is a possible D gene (5 bases). From germline, CDR1 is MGHDK and CDR2 SYGVNS. Deletions cut 5 bases from V and 6 bases from J, with 14 bases between. The CDR3 spans 14 residues. CDR3 loop: CASSQGATSNTIYF. DNA of the CDR3: TGTGCCAGCAGTCAAGGGGCAACTTCAAACACCATATATTTT.

The V and J genes are TRBV3-1 (or the pseudogene TRBV3-2) and TRBJ1-2, with unresolved D. V dropped 0 bases and J dropped 5 bases, with 10 bases sitting between them. The CDR3 extends over 14 amino acids. Germline V gene data show CDR1 as LGHDT and CDR2 as YNNKEL (reference sequence). CDR3 DNA: TGTGCCAGCAGCCAAGATCCGGGTATATATGGCTACACCTTC. Residues: CASSQDPGIYGYTF.

J is TRBJ2-2 and V is TRBV5-1; unclear D gene. Deletions cut 4 bases from V and 1 base from J, with 8 bases between. Germline loops: CDR1 SGHRS, CDR2 YFSETQ. The CDR3 has 14 amino acids. The CDR3 bases are TGCGCCAGCAGCCCAACAGTGAACACCGGGGAGCTGTTTTTT. It yields the protein CASSPTVNTGELFF.

In this sample, this clone turned up once. The chain combines TRBV5-1 with TRBJ1-6; 9 bases map to TRBD1. V trimming: 0 bases; J trimming: 9 bases; junction bases outside the gene matches: 4. In germline, CDR1 is SGHRS, CDR2 YFSETQ. This CDR3 is 15 amino acids long. CDR3 in DNA: TGCGCCAGCAGCTTGGCGTCGGGACAGGGTTCACCCCTCCACTTT. It translates to CASSLASGQGSPLHF.

This clone has only one observation. V gene TRBV27 combines with J gene TRBJ2-7, with D hard to call. V was pared by 2 bases and J by 2 bases, with 13 bases between. The CDR3 loop spans 15 amino acids. Germline-derived CDR1 and CDR2 are MNHEY and SMNVEV (reference sequence). The CDR3 region has the DNA TGTGCCAGCAGTTTAAATGGCGACAAAACCTACGAGCAGTACTTC. It codes for CASSLNGDKTYEQYF.

The chain carries TRBV28 and TRBJ2-7; no clear D gene. The V and J ends lost 5 bases and 0 bases respectively, with 11 bases between them. The CDR3 loop spans 14 amino acids. Germline V CDR1 and CDR2: MDHEN, SYDVKM. This CDR3 reads CASSRLGASYEQYF. CDR3 coding DNA: TGTGCCAGCAGTCGTCTAGGTGCCTCCTACGAGCAGTACTTC.

The chain carries TRBV18 and TRBJ1-1; D perhaps matches TRBD1 (6 bases). The CDR3 runs 14 residues. V lost 2 bases and J lost 1, with 8 bases in between. Germline values: CDR1 KGHSH, CDR2 LQKENI. CDR3 DNA: TGTGCCAGCTCACCATACAGGGAGAACACTGAAGCTTTCTTT. It specifies CASSPYRENTEAFF.

The chain employs TRBV4-1 and TRBJ1-4; tentative D call: TRBD1 (5 bases). Deletions cut 2 bases from V and 2 bases from J, with 9 bases between. In germline, CDR1 is MGHRA, CDR2 YSYEKL. The CDR3 contains 15 residues. This chain's CDR3 is CASSQPGQTNEKLFF. The CDR3 nucleotides are TGCGCCAGCAGCCAACCGGGGCAGACTAATGAAAAACTGTTTTTT.

The rearrangement uses TRBV28 and TRBJ2-3, with D unresolved. The V end was cut by 2 bases, the J end by 0 bases, with 0 bases between. This CDR3 has 12 residues. Germline CDR1 reads MDHEN; CDR2 reads SYDVKM. The DNA of the CDR3 is TGTGCCAGCAGTTTAAGCACAGATACGCAGTATTTT. Translation: CASSLSTDTQYF.